The clone carrying this T cell receptor (beta chain) came up once. Its antigen is undetermined. Using immunoSEQ multiplex PCR, the repertoire was profiled, and TCRdb retains in-frame clones only, with some absent. The repertoire includes more than 150,000 clones, less than 95% of them detected once, and over 1.5% sits in the top ten. CDR1 is ENHRY and CDR2 is SYGVKD in the germline V gene. The CDR3 runs 14 residues. J was trimmed by 1 base and V by 4 bases; bases with no gene match: 3. This record comes from a study of T cell responses to AZD1222 COVID-19 vaccine. Study background: Second doses were pooled across both intervals (about 4 or about 12 weeks). General study points: Repertoire sampling occurred only after the peak T cell response.

The V and J genes are TRBV10-3 and TRBJ1-1; 7 bases match TRBD1. The clonotype originates from an adult in good health. This specimen was peripheral blood, taken on day 0 of AZD1222 vaccination. CDR3 amino acids: CAISGRQGNTEAFF. CDR3 nucleotide sequence: TGTGCCATCAGTGGGAGACAGGGGAACACTGAAGCTTTCTTT.